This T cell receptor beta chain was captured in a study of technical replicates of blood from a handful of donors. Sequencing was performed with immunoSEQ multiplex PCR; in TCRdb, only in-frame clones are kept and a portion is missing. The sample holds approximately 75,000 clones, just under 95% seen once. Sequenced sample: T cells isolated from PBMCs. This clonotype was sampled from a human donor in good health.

CDR3 DNA sequence: TGTGCCATCAGTGAGGGGACAGGGTCTTACGAGCAGTACTTC. It encodes CAISEGTGSYEQYF. The chain links TRBV10-3 to TRBJ2-7; 9 bases align to TRBD1. Unmatched junction bases numbered 3, after V lost 2 bases and J lost 4 bases. This CDR3 is built from 14 residues. CDR1 is ENHRY and CDR2 is SYGVKD in the germline V gene.